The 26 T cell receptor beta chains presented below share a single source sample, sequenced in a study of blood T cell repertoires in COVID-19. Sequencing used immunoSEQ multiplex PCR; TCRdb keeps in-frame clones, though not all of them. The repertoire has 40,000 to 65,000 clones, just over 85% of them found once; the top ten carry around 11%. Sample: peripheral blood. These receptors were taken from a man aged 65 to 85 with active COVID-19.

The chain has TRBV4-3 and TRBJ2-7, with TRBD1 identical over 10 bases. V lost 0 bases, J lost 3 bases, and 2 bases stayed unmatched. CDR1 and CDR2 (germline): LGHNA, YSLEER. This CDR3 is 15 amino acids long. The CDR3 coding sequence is TGCGCCAGCAGCCAAGATGGGACAGGGGTCTACGAGCAGTACTTC. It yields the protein CASSQDGTGVYEQYF.

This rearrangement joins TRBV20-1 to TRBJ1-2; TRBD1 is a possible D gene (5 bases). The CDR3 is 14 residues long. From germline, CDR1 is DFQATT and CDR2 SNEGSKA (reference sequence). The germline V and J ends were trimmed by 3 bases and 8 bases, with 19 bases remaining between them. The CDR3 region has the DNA TGCAGTGCTAGTCTGGGGGGAGAGGCTGAGGGCTACACCTTC. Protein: CSASLGGEAEGYTF.

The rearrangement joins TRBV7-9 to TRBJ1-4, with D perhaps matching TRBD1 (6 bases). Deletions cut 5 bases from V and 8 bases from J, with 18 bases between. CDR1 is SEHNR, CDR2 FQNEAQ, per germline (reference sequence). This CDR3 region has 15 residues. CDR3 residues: CASSPQTGKGEKLFF. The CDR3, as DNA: TGTGCCAGCAGCCCCCAAACAGGGAAAGGGGAAAAACTGTTTTTT.

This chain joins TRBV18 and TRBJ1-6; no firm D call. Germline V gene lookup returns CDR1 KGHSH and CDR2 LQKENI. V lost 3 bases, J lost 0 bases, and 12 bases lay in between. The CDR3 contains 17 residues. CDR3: CASSPVTGSSYNSPLHF. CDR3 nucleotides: TGTGCCAGCTCACCCGTGACCGGGAGCTCCTATAATTCACCCCTCCACTTT. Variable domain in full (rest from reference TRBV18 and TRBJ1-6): NAGVMQNPRHLVRRRGQEARLRCSPMKGHSHVYWYRQLPEEGLKFMVYLQKENIIDESGMPKERFSAEFPKEGPSILRIQQVVRGDSAAYFCASSPVTGSSYNSPLHFGNGTRLTVT.

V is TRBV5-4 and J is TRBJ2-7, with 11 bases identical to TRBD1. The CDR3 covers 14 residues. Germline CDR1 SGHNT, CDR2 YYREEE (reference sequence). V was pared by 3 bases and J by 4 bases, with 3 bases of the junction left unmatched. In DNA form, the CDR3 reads TGTGCCAGCAGCTCGGACAGGGGGCAATACGAGCAGTACTTC. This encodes CASSSDRGQYEQYF.

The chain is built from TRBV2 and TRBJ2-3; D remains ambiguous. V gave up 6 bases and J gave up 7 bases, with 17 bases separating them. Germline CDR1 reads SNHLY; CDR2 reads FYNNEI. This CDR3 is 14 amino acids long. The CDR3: CASRAFDGGYTQYF. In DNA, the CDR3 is TGTGCCAGCAGAGCTTTCGATGGCGGCTATACGCAGTATTTT.

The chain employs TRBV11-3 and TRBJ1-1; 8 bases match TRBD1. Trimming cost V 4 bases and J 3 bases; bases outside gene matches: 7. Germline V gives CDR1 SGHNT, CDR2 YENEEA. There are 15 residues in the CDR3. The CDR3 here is CASSSDRGMHTEAFF. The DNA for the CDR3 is TGTGCCAGCAGCTCCGACAGGGGCATGCACACTGAAGCTTTCTTT.

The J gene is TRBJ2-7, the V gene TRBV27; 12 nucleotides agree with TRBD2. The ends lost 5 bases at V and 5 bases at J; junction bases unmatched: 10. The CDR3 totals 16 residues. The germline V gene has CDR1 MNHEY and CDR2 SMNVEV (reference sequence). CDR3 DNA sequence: TGTGCCAGCAGTCTCTCACGACTAGCGGGGGCCGACGAGCAGTACTTC. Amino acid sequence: CASSLSRLAGADEQYF.

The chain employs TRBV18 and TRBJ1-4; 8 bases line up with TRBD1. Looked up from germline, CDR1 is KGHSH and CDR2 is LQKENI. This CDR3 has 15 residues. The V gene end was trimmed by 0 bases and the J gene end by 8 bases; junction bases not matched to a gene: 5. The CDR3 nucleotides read TGTGCCAGCTCACCACCGACAGGGGCAGGAGAAAAACTGTTTTTT. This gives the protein CASSPPTGAGEKLFF. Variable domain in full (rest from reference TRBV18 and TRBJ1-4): NAGVMQNPRHLVRRRGQEARLRCSPMKGHSHVYWYRQLPEEGLKFMVYLQKENIIDESGMPKERFSAEFPKEGPSILRIQQVVRGDSAAYFCASSPPTGAGEKLFFGSGTQLSVL.

CDR3 amino acids: CASSLYGADPVGEQYF. The CDR3 region has the DNA TGTGCCAGCAGCTTGTATGGGGCGGATCCGGTAGGCGAGCAGTACTTC. This chain connects TRBV5-5 to TRBJ2-7; TRBD1 is a possible D gene (5 bases). The germline V gene encodes CDR1 SGHKS and CDR2 YYEKEE (reference sequence). The CDR3 runs to 16 residues. V lost 1 base and J lost 6, with 20 bases in between.

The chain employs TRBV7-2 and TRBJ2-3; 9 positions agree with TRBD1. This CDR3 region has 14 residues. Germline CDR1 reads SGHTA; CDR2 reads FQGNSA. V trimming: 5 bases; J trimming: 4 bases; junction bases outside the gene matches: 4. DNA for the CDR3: TGTGCCAGCAGCCCCAGGACAGGGGCAGATACGCAGTATTTT. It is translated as CASSPRTGADTQYF.

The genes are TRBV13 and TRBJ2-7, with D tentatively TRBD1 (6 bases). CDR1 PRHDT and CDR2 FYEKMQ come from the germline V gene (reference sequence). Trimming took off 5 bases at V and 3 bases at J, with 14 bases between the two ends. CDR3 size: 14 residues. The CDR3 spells CASSATGIGYEQYF. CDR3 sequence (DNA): TGTGCCAGCAGCGCTACAGGGATAGGCTACGAGCAGTACTTC.

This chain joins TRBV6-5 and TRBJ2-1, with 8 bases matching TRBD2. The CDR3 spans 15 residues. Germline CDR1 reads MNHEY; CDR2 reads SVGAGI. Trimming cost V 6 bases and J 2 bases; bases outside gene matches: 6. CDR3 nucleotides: TGTGCCAGCAGGGATGGACTAGCCCCCTACAATGAGCAGTTCTTC. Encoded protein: CASRDGLAPYNEQFF.

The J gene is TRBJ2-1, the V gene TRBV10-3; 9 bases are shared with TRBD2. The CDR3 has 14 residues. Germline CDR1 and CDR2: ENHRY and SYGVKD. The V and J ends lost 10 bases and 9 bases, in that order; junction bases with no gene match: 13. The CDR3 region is CATSGAGGTIEQFF. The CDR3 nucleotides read TGTGCCACCTCCGGAGCGGGGGGTACAATTGAGCAGTTCTTC.

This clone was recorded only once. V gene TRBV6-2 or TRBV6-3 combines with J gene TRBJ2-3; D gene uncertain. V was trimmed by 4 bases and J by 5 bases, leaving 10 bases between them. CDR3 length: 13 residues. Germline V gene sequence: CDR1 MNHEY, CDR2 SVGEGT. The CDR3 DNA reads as TGTGCCAGCAGTTCTACCCAGGAAGATACGCAGTATTTT. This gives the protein CASSSTQEDTQYF.

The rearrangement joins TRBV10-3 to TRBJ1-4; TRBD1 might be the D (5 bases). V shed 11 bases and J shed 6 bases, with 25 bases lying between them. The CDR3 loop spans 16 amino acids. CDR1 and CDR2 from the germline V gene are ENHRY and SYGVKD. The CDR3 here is CALHGAWGGLYEKLFF. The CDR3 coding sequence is TGTGCCCTCCATGGGGCCTGGGGCGGTTTATATGAAAAACTGTTTTTT.

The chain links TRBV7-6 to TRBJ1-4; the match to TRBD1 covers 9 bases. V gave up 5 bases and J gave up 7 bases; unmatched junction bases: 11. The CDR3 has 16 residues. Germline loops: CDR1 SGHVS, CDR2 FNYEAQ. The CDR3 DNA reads TGTGCCAGCAGCCCCCACGGGGGGACAGGGATTGAAAAACTGTTTTTT. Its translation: CASSPHGGTGIEKLFF.

The CDR3 DNA sequence: TGCGCCAGCAGCTTGTTGGGACAGGGCGACGGCTACACCTTC. It codes for CASSLLGQGDGYTF. V gene TRBV5-1 combines with J gene TRBJ1-2, with 9 bases aligning to TRBD1. Per the germline V gene, CDR1 is SGHRS and CDR2 is YFSETQ. After removal of 1 base from V and 8 bases from J, the junction contained 6 bases not matched to a gene. This CDR3 comprises 14 residues.

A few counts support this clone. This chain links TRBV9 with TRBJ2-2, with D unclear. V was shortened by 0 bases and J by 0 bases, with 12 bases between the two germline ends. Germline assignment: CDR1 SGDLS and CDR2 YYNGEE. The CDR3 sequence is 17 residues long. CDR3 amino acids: CASSVEQTPSNTGELFF. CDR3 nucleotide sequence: TGTGCCAGCAGCGTAGAACAGACCCCTTCGAACACCGGGGAGCTGTTTTTT.

CDR3 sequence (DNA): TGTGCCAGCACCCCGAGGGGGCTAACCCCCAATTCACCCCTCCACTTT. This encodes CASTPRGLTPNSPLHF. The rearrangement joins TRBV27 to TRBJ1-6; 7 positions agree with TRBD1. This CDR3 comprises 16 residues. The V gene's germline CDR1 is MNHEY and CDR2 SMNVEV (reference sequence). After removal of 7 bases from V and 7 bases from J, the junction contained 13 bases not matched to a gene.

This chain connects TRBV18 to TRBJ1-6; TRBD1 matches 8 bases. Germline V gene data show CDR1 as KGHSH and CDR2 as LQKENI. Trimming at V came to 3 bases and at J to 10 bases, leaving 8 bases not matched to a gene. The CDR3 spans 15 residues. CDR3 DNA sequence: TGTGCCAGCTCACCGGACAGGGATTATGGATCACCCCTCCACTTT. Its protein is CASSPDRDYGSPLHF.

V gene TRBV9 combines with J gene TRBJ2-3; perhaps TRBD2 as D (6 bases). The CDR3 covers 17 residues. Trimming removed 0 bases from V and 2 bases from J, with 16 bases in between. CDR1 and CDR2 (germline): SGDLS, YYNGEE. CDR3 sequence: CASSVVGRLSSTDTQYF. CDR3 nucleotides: TGTGCCAGCAGCGTAGTGGGGAGGTTAAGTTCCACAGATACGCAGTATTTT.

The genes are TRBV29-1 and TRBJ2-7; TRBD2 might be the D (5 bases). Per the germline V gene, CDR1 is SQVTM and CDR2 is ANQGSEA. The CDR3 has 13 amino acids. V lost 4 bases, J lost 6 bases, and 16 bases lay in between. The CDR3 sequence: CSVVSGGVGEQYF. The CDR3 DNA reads TGCAGCGTTGTCAGCGGTGGCGTTGGCGAGCAGTACTTC.

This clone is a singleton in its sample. The CDR3 region is CASSHAEGSSYNEQFF. The DNA of the CDR3 is TGCGCCAGCAGCCACGCGGAGGGTAGCTCCTACAATGAGCAGTTCTTC. This rearrangement joins TRBV4-1 to TRBJ2-1; a possible D gene is TRBD2 (6 bases). The CDR3 has 16 residues. Per germline, CDR1 MGHRA and CDR2 YSYEKL. The V gene lost 3 bases and the J gene lost 0 bases, with 12 bases spanning the gap.

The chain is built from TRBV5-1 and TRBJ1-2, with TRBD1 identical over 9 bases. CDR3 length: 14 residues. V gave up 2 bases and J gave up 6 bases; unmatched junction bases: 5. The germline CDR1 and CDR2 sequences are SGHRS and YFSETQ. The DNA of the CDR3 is TGCGCCAGCAGCTTAGAACAGGGGGCGCATGGCTACACCTTC. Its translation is CASSLEQGAHGYTF. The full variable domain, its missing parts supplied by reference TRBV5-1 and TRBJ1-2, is KAGVTQTPRYLIKTRGQQVTLSCSPISGHRSVSWYQQTPGQGLQFLFEYFSETQRNKGNFPGRFSGRQFSNSRSEMNVSTLELGDSALYLCASSLEQGAHGYTFGSGTRLTVV.

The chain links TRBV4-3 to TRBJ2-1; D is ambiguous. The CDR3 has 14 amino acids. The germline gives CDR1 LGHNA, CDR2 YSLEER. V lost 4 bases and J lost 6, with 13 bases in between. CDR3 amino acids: CASSPARSANEQFF. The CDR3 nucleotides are TGCGCCAGCAGCCCGGCTAGATCGGCCAATGAGCAGTTCTTC.